The present entry profiles one T cell receptor (beta chain) with its context. Sequenced by immunoSEQ multiplex PCR; TCRdb stores in-frame clones only, minus some. This table holds some 150,000 clones, almost 90% found once. The data are from a study of blood T cell repertoires in COVID-19. Turning to the study itself: Spain, Italy and the United States supplied samples that represented acute and convalescent COVID-19. T cells, B-cell-depleted T cells, or PBMCs supplied cDNA or gDNA.

This CDR3 has 13 residues. The V gene lost 6 bases and the J gene lost 7 bases, with 15 bases spanning the gap. Germline CDR1 reads SGHAT; CDR2 reads FQNNGV. The sequence was obtained from a man in his fifties or sixties with active or convalescent COVID-19. The chain uses TRBV11-2 and TRBJ1-1; D unresolved. Source material: peripheral blood. The CDR3 sequence is CASSTRGDFEAFF. In DNA form, the CDR3 reads TGTGCCAGCAGTACGAGAGGCGATTTTGAAGCTTTCTTT.